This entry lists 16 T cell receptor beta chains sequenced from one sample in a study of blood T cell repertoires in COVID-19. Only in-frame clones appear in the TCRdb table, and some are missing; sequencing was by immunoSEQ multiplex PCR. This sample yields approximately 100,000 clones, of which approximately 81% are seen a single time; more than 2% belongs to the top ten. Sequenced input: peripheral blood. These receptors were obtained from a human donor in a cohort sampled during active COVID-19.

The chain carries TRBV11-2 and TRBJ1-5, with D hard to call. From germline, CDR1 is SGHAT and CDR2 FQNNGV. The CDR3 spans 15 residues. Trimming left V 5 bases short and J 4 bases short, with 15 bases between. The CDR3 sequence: CASSPGTRENQPQHF. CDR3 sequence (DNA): TGTGCCAGCAGCCCGGGCACGCGGGAAAATCAGCCCCAGCATTTT.

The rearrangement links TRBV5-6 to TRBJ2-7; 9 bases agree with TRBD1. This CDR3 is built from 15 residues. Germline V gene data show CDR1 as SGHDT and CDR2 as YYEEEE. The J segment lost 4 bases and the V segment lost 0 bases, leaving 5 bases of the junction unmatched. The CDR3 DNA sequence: TGTGCCAGCAGCTTGGTAGCGGACAGGGGTTACGAGCAGTACTTC. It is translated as CASSLVADRGYEQYF.

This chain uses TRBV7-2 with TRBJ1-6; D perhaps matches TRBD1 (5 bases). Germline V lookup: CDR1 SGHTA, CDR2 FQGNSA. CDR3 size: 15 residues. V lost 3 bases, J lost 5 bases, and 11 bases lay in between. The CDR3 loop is CASSFGGGDNSPLHF. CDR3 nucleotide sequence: TGTGCCAGCAGCTTTGGGGGAGGGGATAATTCACCCCTCCACTTT.

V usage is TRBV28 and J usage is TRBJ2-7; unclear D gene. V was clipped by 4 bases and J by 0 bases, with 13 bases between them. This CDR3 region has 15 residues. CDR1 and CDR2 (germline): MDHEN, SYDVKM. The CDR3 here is CASSYPGFPSYEQYF. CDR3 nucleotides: TGTGCCAGCAGTTATCCCGGGTTCCCCTCCTACGAGCAGTACTTC. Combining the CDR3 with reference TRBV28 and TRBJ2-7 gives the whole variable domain DVKVTQSSRYLVKRTGEKVFLECVQDMDHENMFWYRQDPGLGLRLIYFSYDVKMKEKGDIPEGYSVSREKKERFSLILESASTNQTSMYLCASSYPGFPSYEQYFGPGTRLTVT.

The CDR3 sequence: CASSIEGGEETQYF. The CDR3 coding sequence is TGTGCCAGTAGTATAGAGGGAGGGGAAGAGACCCAGTACTTC. The chain joins TRBV19 to TRBJ2-5, with 7 bases aligning to TRBD2. From germline, CDR1 is LNHDA and CDR2 SQIVND (reference sequence). The junction had 1 base not matched to a gene; V was cut back by 0 bases and J by 3 bases. The CDR3 contains 14 residues.

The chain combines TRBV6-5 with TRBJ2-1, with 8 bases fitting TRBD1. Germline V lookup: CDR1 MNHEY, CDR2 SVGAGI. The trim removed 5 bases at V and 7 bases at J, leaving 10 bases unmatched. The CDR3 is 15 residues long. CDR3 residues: CASSIGQGAGNEQFF. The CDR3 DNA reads TGTGCCAGCAGTATCGGGCAGGGGGCCGGTAATGAGCAGTTCTTC.

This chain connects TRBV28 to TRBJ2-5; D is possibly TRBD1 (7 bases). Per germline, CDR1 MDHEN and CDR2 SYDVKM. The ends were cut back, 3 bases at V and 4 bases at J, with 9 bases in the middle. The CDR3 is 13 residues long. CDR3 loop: CASSLRDRETQYF. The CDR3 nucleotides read TGTGCCAGCAGTTTGCGGGACAGAGAGACCCAGTACTTC.

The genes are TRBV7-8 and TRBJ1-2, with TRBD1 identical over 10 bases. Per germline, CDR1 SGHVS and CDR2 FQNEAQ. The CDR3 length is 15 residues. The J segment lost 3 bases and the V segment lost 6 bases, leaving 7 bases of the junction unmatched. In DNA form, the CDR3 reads TGTGCCAGCAGTATATCGACAGGGGGCTACTATGGCTACACCTTC. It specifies CASSISTGGYYGYTF. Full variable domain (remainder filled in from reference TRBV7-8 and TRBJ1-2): GAGVSQSPRYKVAKRGQDVALRCDPISGHVSLFWYQQALGQGPEFLTYFQNEAQLDKSGLPSDRFFAERPEGSVSTLKIQRTQQEDSAVYLCASSISTGGYYGYTFGSGTRLTVV.

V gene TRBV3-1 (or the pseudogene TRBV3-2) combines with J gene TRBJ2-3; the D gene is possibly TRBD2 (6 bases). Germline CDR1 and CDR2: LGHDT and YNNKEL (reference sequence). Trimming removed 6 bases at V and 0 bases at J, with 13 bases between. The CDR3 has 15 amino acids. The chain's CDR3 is CASSDGTLSTDTQYF. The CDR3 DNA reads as TGTGCCAGCAGTGATGGGACTTTAAGCACAGATACGCAGTATTTT.

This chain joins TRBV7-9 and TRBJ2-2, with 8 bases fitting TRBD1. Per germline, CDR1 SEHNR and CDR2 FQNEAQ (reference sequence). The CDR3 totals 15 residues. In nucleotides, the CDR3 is TGTGCTCAGAAGGACCAGGGGGCTAACACCGGGGAGCTGTTTTTT. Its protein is CAQKDQGANTGELFF.

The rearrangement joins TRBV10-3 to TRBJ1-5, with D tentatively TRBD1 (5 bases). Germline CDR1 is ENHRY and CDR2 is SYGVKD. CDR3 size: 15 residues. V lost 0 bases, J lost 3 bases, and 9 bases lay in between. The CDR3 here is CAISESGPNNQPQHF. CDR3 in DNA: TGTGCCATCAGTGAGTCGGGGCCTAACAATCAGCCCCAGCATTTT.

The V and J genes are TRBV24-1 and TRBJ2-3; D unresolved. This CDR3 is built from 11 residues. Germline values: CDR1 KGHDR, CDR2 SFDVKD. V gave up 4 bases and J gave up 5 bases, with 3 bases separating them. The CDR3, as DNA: TGTGCCACCAGTGACCTAGATACGCAGTATTTT. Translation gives CATSDLDTQYF.

The CDR3 DNA is TGTGCCAGCAGCTTAGTAGGCGGGGATAGCAATCAGCCCCAGCATTTT. Its protein product is CASSLVGGDSNQPQHF. The rearrangement links TRBV7-2 to TRBJ1-5; D gene ambiguous. The V end was cut by 1 base, the J end by 0 bases, with 10 bases between. Germline loops: CDR1 SGHTA, CDR2 FQGNSA. The CDR3 sequence is 16 residues long.

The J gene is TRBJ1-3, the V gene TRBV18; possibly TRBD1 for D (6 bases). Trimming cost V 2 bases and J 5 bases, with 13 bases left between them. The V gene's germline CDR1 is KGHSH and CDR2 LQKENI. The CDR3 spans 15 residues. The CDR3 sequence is CASSPARGGRNTIYF. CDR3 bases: TGTGCCAGCTCACCAGCCAGGGGAGGGCGAAACACCATATATTTT.

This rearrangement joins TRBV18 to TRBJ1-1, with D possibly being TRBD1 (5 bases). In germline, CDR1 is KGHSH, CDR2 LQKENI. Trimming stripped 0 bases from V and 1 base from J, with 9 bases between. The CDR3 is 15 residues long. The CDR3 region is CASSPPMGQNTEAFF. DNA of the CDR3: TGTGCCAGCTCACCACCGATGGGGCAGAACACTGAAGCTTTCTTT.

The CDR3 spells CASSQDSPTGGSYEQYF. The CDR3 nucleotides are TGCGCCAGCAGCCAAGATTCACCGACAGGGGGTAGTTACGAGCAGTACTTC. J is TRBJ2-7 and V is TRBV4-1, with 9 bases matching TRBD1. Looked up from germline, CDR1 is MGHRA and CDR2 is YSYEKL. CDR3 length equals 17 residues. The J segment lost 4 bases and the V segment lost 0 bases, leaving 10 bases of the junction unmatched.